This T cell receptor beta chain was recovered during a study of breast tumors, draining lymph nodes, adjacent tissues. The CDR3 is 12 residues long. Trimming cost V 6 bases and J 4 bases, with 12 bases left between them. The V gene's germline CDR1 is SQVTM and CDR2 ANQGSEA. There are many counts of this clonotype. A single record per CDR3 protein comes from TCRdb applying MiXCR to the multiplex PCR reads. The table includes 200,000 or so distinct CDR3 sequences, 31% detected once. Samples came from axillary lymph nodes draining the breast cancer. This clonotype was sampled from a female donor with breast cancer. Some clones in this sample may be carry-over from other donors' samples. Sequenced: axillary lymph node tissue. The chain carries TRBV29-1 and TRBJ1-2; D not certain. As DNA, the CDR3 is TGCAGCGTGGTCGAATCTACCTATGGCTACACCTTC. Protein sequence: CSVVESTYGYTF.